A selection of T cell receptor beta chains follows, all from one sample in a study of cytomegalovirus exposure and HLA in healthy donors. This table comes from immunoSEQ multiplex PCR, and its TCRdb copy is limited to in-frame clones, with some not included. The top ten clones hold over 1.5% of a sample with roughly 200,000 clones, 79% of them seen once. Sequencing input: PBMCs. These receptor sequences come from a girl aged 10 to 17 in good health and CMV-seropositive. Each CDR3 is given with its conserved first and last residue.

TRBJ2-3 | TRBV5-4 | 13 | CASLLDGTDTQYF
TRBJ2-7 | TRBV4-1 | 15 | CASSQTGAKSYERYF
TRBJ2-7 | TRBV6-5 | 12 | CASSPGVNEQYF
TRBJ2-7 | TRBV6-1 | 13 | CASVGWRDYEQYF
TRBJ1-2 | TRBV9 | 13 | CASSVESSDGYTF
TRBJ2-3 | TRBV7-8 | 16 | CASSLQGRGLTDTQYF
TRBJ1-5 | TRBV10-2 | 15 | CASSGDRGNNQPQHF
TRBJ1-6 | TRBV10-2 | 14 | CASSVDRGNSPLHF
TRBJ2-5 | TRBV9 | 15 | CASSFAGTEEETQYF
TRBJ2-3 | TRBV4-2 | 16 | CASSQDLGGGTDTQYF
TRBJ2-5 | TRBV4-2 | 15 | CASSQRLAGQETQYF
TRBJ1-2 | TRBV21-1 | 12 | CASNKCSYGYTF
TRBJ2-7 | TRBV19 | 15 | CASSIDRPPSYEQYF
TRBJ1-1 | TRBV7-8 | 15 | CASSLDDTDYTEAFF
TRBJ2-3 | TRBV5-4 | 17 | CASSLGVAGGPADTQYF
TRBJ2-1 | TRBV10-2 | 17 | CASSESTVAGGRRWQFF
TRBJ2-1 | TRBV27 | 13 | CASSLGLADEQFF
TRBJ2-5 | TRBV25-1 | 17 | CASSEPLDPPYQETQYF
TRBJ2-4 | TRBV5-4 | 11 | CASSRENIQYF
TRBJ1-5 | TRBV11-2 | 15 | CASSFDRVGNQPQHF
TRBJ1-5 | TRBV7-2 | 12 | CASSSGTGGQHF
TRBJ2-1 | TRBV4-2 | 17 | CASSQDLTGAAYNEQFF
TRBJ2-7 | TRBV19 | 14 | CASSPRTTPYEQYF
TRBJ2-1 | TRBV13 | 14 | CASSLFSGGPGRFF
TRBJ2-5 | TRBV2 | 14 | CASSDPSHGETQYF
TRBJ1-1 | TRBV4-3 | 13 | CASSQEQSGEAFF
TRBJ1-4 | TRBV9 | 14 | CASSVERGSEKLFF
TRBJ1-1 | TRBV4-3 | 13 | CASSQERGGKAFF
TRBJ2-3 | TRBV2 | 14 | CATRPQGTSDTQYF
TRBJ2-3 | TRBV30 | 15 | CAWSGGGASTDTQYF
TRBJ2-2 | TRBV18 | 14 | CATGRQGLTGELFF
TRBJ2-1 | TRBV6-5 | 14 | CASSYGGMGNEQFF
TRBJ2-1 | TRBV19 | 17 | CASSIVGLAGVYNEQFF
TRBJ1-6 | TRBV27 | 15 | CASSQQTGHNSPLHF
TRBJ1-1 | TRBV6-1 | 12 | CASSTQGGEAFF
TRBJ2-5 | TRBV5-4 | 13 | CASSLGGLETQYF
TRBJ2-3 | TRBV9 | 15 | CASSEDGSLADTQYF
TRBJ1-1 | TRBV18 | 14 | CASSQGTGGTEAFF
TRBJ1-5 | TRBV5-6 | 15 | CASSPRGTGNQPQHF
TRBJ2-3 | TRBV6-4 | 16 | CASSSGTSDGYDTQYF
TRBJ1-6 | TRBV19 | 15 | CASSARKDRASPLHF
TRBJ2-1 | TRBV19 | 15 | CASSISAGGHNEQFF
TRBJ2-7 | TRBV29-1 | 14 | CSVEDRWGGYEQYF
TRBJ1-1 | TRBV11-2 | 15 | CASSSGQVGHTEAFF
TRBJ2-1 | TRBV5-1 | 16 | CASSPPSGGIYNEQFF
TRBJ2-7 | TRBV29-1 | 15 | CSAAPGTGAEGEQYF
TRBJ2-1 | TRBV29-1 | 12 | CSVRGSYNEQFF
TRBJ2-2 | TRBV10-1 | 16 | CASSDAGTANTGELFF
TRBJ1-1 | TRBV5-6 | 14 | CASNLAQEHTEAFF
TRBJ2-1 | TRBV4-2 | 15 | CASSQFGSLNNEQFF
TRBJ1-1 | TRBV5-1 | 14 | CASSATGMNTEAFF
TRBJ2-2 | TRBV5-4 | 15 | CASSSGQGNTGELFF
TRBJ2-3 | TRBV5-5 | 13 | CASSLLLTDTQYF
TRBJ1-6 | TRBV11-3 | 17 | CASTQGQGSSYNSPLHF
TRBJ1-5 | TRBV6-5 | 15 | CASSYSGTGRQPQHF